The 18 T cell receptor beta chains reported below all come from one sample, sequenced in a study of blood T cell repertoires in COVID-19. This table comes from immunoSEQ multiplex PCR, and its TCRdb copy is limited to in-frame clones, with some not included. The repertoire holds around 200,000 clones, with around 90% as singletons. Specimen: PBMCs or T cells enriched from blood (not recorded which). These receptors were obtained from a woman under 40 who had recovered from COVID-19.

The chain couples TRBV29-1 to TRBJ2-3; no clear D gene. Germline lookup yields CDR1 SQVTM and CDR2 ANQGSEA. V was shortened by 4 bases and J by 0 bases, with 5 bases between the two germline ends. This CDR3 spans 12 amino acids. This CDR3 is CSVGLSTDTQYF. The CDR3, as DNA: TGCAGCGTTGGTCTGAGCACAGATACGCAGTATTTT.

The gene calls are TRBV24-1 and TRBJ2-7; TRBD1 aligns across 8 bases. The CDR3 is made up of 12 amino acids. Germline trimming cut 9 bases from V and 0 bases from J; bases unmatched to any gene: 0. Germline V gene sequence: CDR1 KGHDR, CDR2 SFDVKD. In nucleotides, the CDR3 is TGTGCCACCGGGACAGGCTCCTACGAGCAGTACTTC. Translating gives CATGTGSYEQYF.

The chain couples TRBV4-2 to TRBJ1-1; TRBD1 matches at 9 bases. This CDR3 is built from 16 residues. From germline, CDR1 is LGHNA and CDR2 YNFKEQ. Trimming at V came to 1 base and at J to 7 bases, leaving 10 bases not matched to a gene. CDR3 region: CASSQVPPDRGREAFF. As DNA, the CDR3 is TGTGCCAGCAGCCAAGTCCCCCCGGACAGGGGACGTGAAGCTTTCTTT.

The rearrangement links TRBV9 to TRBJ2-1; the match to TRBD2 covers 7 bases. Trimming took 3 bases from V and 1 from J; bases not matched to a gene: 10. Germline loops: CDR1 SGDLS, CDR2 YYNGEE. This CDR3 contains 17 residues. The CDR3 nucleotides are TGTGCCAGCAGCGCCTCCCGGCGCGGGGGTTCCTACAATGAGCAGTTCTTC. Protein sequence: CASSASRRGGSYNEQFF.

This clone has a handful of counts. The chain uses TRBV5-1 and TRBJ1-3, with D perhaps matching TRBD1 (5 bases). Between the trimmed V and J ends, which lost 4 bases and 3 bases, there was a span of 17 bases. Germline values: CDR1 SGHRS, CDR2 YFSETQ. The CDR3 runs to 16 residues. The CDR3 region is CASSLQAGGNGNTIYF. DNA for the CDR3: TGCGCCAGCAGCCTGCAAGCCGGGGGGAATGGAAACACCATATATTTT.

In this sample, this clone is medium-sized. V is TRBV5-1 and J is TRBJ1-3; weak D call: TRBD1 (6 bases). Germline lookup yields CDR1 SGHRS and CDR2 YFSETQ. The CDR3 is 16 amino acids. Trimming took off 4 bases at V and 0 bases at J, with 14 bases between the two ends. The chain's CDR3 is CASSPSTGSSGNTIYF. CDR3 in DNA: TGCGCCAGCAGCCCCTCGACAGGAAGCTCTGGAAACACCATATATTTT.

As DNA, the CDR3 is TGTGCCAGCAGCTTAGTGGGGACAGGTTTGCATGAGCAGTTCTTC. The encoded protein is CASSLVGTGLHEQFF. The V call is TRBV7-2, the J call TRBJ2-1; 8 positions match TRBD1. The V and J ends lost 1 base and 8 bases, in that order; junction bases with no gene match: 7. CDR1 and CDR2 from the germline V gene are SGHTA and FQGNSA. This CDR3 region has 15 residues.

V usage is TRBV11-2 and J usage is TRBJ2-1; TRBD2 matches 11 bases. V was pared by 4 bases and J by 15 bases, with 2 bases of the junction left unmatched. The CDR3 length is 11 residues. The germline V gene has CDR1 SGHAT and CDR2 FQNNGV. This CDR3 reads CASSSGLAGFF. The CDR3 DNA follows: TGTGCCAGCAGCTCAGGACTAGCGGGGTTCTTC.

In DNA, the CDR3 is TGTGCCAGCAGCTTAAATGCGCCACAGGGGACGGATAATTCACCCCTCCACTTT. It yields the protein CASSLNAPQGTDNSPLHF. The chain has TRBV7-3 and TRBJ1-6; TRBD1 aligns across 7 bases. Trimming cost V 1 base and J 5 bases; bases outside gene matches: 11. Germline V gives CDR1 SGHTA, CDR2 FQGTGA. The CDR3 consists of 18 residues. Using reference TRBV7-3 and TRBJ1-6 for the parts outside the CDR3, the full variable domain is GAGVSQTPSNKVTEKGKYVELRCDPISGHTALYWYRQSLGQGPEFLIYFQGTGAADDSGLPNDRFFAVRPEGSVSTLKIQRTERGDSAVYLCASSLNAPQGTDNSPLHFGNGTRLTVT.

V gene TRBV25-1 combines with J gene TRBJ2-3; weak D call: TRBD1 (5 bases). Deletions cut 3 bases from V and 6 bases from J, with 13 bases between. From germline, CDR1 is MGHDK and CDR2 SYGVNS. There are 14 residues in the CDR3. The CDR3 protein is CASSELQGSDTQYF. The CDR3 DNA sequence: TGTGCCAGCAGTGAGTTGCAGGGATCGGATACGCAGTATTTT.

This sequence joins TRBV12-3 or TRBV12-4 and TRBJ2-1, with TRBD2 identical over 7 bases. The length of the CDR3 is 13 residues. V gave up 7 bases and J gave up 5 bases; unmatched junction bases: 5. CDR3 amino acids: CASTRAGNNEQFF. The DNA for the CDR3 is TGTGCCAGCACCCGAGCGGGGAACAATGAGCAGTTCTTC.

The DNA of the CDR3 is TGCGCCAGCAGCTTGGCCCAGGGCGGTACAGATACGCAGTATTTT. As protein: CASSLAQGGTDTQYF. The genes are TRBV5-1 and TRBJ2-3, with a possible D match to TRBD1 (5 bases). Germline values: CDR1 SGHRS, CDR2 YFSETQ. With 0 bases removed from V and 3 bases from J, the gap between germline ends came to 11 bases. CDR3 size: 15 residues.

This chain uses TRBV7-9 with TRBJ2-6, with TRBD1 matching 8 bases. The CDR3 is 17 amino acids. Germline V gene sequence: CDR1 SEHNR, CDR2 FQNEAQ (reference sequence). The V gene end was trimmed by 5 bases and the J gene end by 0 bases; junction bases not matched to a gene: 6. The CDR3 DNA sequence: TGTGCCAGCAGCCCACGACAGGGGAACTCTGGGGCCAACGTCCTGACTTTC. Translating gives CASSPRQGNSGANVLTF.

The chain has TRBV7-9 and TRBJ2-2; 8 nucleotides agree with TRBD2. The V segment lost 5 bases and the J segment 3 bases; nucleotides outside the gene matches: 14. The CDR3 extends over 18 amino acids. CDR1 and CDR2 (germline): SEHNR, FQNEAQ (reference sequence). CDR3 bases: TGTGCCAGCAGCCCATCCCGGGGGCGGGGGGCCTACACCGGGGAGCTGTTTTTT. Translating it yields CASSPSRGRGAYTGELFF.

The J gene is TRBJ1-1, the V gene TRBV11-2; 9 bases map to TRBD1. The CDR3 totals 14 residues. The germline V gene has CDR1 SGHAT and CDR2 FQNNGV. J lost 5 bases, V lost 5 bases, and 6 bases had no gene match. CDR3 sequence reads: CASSPWTGATEAFF. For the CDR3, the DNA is TGTGCCAGCAGCCCGTGGACAGGGGCGACTGAAGCTTTCTTT.

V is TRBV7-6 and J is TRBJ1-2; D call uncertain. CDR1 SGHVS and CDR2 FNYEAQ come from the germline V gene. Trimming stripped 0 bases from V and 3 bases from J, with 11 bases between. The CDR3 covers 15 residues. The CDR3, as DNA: TGTGCCAGCAGCTTAGCACCCGAGTCGTACTATGGCTACACCTTC. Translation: CASSLAPESYYGYTF.

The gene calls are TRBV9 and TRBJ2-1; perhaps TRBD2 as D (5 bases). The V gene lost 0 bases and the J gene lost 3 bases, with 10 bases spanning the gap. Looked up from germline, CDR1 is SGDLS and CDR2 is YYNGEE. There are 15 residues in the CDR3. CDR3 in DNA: TGTGCCAGCAGCGTAGGGGCCGGGGACTACAATGAGCAGTTCTTC. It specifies CASSVGAGDYNEQFF.

CDR3 loop: CASSPGFGETQYF. In nucleotides, the CDR3 is TGTGCCAGCAGCCCAGGGTTTGGGGAGACCCAGTACTTC. J is TRBJ2-5 and V is TRBV5-6; D is possibly TRBD1 (5 bases). Germline assignment: CDR1 SGHDT and CDR2 YYEEEE. The CDR3 extends over 13 amino acids. Trimming removed 4 bases at V and 5 bases at J, with 12 bases between.